The 27 T cell receptor beta chains presented below share a single source sample, sequenced in a study of vaccination and CD4 T cells after COVID-19. The assay that was used to sequence DNA from cultured CD4+ T cells was the Oncomine TCR Beta short-read assay. TCRdb re-called the PCR reads through MiXCR, storing one row per CDR3 protein. Altogether around 17,000 distinct CDR3 sequences are present, more than 65% being singletons, with the ten largest covering about 16%. These TCRs' antigens remain unknown. Sample treatment: roughly ten-day PBMC culture with coronavirus spike peptide pools or control peptides (ViraFEST assay). Sequencing used CD4+ T cells from blood, cultured in vitro. The receptor source for this set is a human donor who had recovered from COVID-19.

This clonotype came up a few times. V gene TRBV20-1 combines with J gene TRBJ1-6, with 7 bases matching TRBD1. Per the germline V gene, CDR1 is DFQATT and CDR2 is SNEGSKA (reference sequence). The CDR3 consists of 14 residues. V lost 6 bases to trimming and J lost 6 bases; unmatched junction nucleotides: 8. CDR3 sequence reads: CSASRDSVNSPLHF. CDR3 in DNA: TGCAGTGCAAGCCGGGACAGCGTTAATTCACCCCTCCACTTT.

The chain is built from TRBV30 and TRBJ2-5; the match to TRBD1 covers 8 bases. V lost 0 bases and J lost 4; bases outside the gene matches: 10. The CDR3 runs to 16 residues. Germline V gene lookup returns CDR1 GTSNPN and CDR2 SVGIG (reference sequence). CDR3 residues: CAWSVWGDRGLETQYF. CDR3 nucleotide sequence: TGTGCCTGGAGTGTATGGGGAGACAGGGGTTTAGAGACCCAGTACTTC. The full variable domain, rest sourced from reference TRBV30 and TRBJ2-5, is SQTIHQWPATLVQPVGSPLSLECTVEGTSNPNLYWYRQAAGRGLQLLFYSVGIGQISSEVPQNLSASRPQDRQFILSSKKLLLSDSGFYLCAWSVWGDRGLETQYFGPGTRLLVL.

The gene calls are TRBV20-1 and TRBJ2-2, with D possibly being TRBD1 or TRBD2 (5 bases each). There are 16 residues in the CDR3. V gave up 1 base and J gave up 0 bases, with 12 bases separating them. Germline CDR1 DFQATT, CDR2 SNEGSKA (reference sequence). This CDR3 is CSARVPGTTNTGELFF. The CDR3 coding sequence is TGCAGTGCTAGAGTTCCCGGGACGACGAACACCGGGGAGCTGTTTTTT.

V usage is TRBV6-1 and J usage is TRBJ1-5; TRBD1 matches at 8 bases. V shed 6 bases, J shed 4 bases, and the junction held 14 bases outside the gene matches. The germline gives CDR1 MNHNS, CDR2 SASEGT. The CDR3 extends over 17 amino acids. The chain's CDR3 is CASRLTPDRAVNQPQHF. CDR3 DNA sequence: TGTGCCAGCAGGCTGACCCCGGACAGGGCGGTTAATCAGCCCCAGCATTTT.

The chain combines TRBV6-5 with TRBJ1-5; TRBD1 aligns across 7 bases. CDR1 MNHEY and CDR2 SVGAGI come from the germline V gene. Trimming removed 1 base from V and 4 bases from J; junction bases left unmatched: 7. This CDR3 has 16 amino acids. Here the CDR3 DNA reads TGTGCCAGCAGTTACTTGGGTGGACAGGAGAATCAGCCCCAGCATTTT. It encodes CASSYLGGQENQPQHF.

The CDR3 nucleotides read TGTGCCATCAGTGAGTTGGCCCGACTAGCGGGAGGGCCCCCCGACTCCTACGAGCAGTACTTC. It specifies CAISELARLAGGPPDSYEQYF. The chain links TRBV10-3 to TRBJ2-7; 14 bases align to TRBD2. Per the germline V gene, CDR1 is ENHRY and CDR2 is SYGVKD. The CDR3 contains 21 residues. Losses at the gene ends were 1 base for V and 0 bases for J; bases not matched to a gene: 14.

This clonotype was seen only a few times. The V and J genes are TRBV6-1 and TRBJ2-2; tentatively, D is TRBD2 (5 bases). There are 14 residues in the CDR3. Trimming pared 0 bases from V and 7 bases from J, leaving 9 bases between. Per germline, CDR1 MNHNS and CDR2 SASEGT. The CDR3 bases are TGTGCCAGCAGTGAAGCCGGGATCATCGGGGAGCTGTTTTTT. As protein: CASSEAGIIGELFF.

The chain joins TRBV20-1 to TRBJ1-1; 9 nucleotides align to TRBD1. V lost 5 bases and J lost 4; bases outside the gene matches: 5. This CDR3 is 13 amino acids long. In germline, CDR1 is DFQATT, CDR2 SNEGSKA (reference sequence). The CDR3 loop is CSAGRDRVTEAFF. CDR3 DNA: TGCAGTGCTGGTCGGGACAGGGTCACTGAAGCTTTCTTT.

The chain is built from TRBV30 and TRBJ1-5; weak D call: TRBD1 (5 bases). Germline V gene data show CDR1 as GTSNPN and CDR2 as SVGIG (reference sequence). Trimming pared 1 base from V and 7 bases from J, leaving 14 bases between. This CDR3 contains 14 residues. CDR3 sequence reads: CAWSDGRGEQPQHF. The DNA for the CDR3 is TGTGCCTGGAGTGACGGAAGAGGGGAGCAGCCCCAGCATTTT.

This chain joins TRBV20-1 and TRBJ1-2, with unresolved D. This CDR3 is 14 amino acids long. Germline assignment: CDR1 DFQATT and CDR2 SNEGSKA (reference sequence). V was pared by 3 bases and J by 0 bases, with 11 bases between. For the CDR3, the DNA is TGCAGTGCTAGTTTCGGTGACACTAACTATGGCTACACCTTC. Amino acids: CSASFGDTNYGYTF.

The CDR3 region has the DNA TGTGCGACCCCCAGCCGGACTAGCGAGCTAGCCAAAAACATTCAGTACTTC. This gives the protein CATPSRTSELAKNIQYF. The chain combines TRBV6-1 with TRBJ2-4; 9 nucleotides align to TRBD2. From germline, CDR1 is MNHNS and CDR2 SASEGT. The CDR3 spans 17 residues.

In nucleotides, the CDR3 is TGCAGTGCTAGAGATGTCGCTAGCGGAACCGGGGAGCTGTTTTTT. Translating gives CSARDVASGTGELFF. The V call is TRBV20-1, the J call TRBJ2-2; 7 nucleotides align to TRBD2. J lost 5 bases, V lost 0 bases, and 6 bases had no gene match. The germline V gene encodes CDR1 DFQATT and CDR2 SNEGSKA (reference sequence). The CDR3 contains 15 residues.

This chain uses TRBV10-3 with TRBJ2-5; TRBD2 matches at 10 bases. The CDR3 loop spans 17 amino acids. Germline CDR1 and CDR2: ENHRY and SYGVKD. V was clipped by 4 bases and J by 1 base; unmatched bases: 9. This CDR3 is CAISGASGGALQETQYF. The DNA of the CDR3 is TGTGCCATCAGTGGGGCTAGCGGGGGAGCCCTCCAAGAGACCCAGTACTTC.

The chain couples TRBV20-1 to TRBJ2-1; 10 nucleotides align to TRBD2. The germline V gene encodes CDR1 DFQATT and CDR2 SNEGSKA (reference sequence). The CDR3 extends over 16 amino acids. V trimming: 5 bases; J trimming: 5 bases; junction bases outside the gene matches: 12. The CDR3: CSAGSGRANLDNEQFF. CDR3 in DNA: TGCAGTGCTGGGAGCGGGAGGGCCAACTTGGACAATGAGCAGTTCTTC.

This chain uses TRBV19 with TRBJ1-1; weak D call: TRBD1 (6 bases). In germline, CDR1 is LNHDA, CDR2 SQIVND (reference sequence). Between the trimmed V and J ends, which lost 5 bases and 2 bases, there was a span of 9 bases. This CDR3 has 13 residues. DNA of the CDR3: TGTGCCAGTAGTCAGGGGAGAAACACTGAAGCTTTCTTT. Its translation is CASSQGRNTEAFF.

V gene TRBV2 combines with J gene TRBJ1-5, with D unresolved. Between the trimmed V and J ends, which lost 4 bases and 9 bases, there was a span of 13 bases. Germline CDR1 reads SNHLY; CDR2 reads FYNNEI. This CDR3 is 13 amino acids long. CDR3 sequence (DNA): TGTGCCAGCAGTGGGCAGCTTGAAGGGCCCCAGCATTTT. Amino acids: CASSGQLEGPQHF.

CDR3 sequence: CASSSAETQYF. As DNA, the CDR3 is TGTGCCAGCAGTTCGGCTGAGACCCAGTACTTC. The chain is built from TRBV27 and TRBJ2-5; D unclear. Between the trimmed V and J ends, which lost 4 bases and 5 bases, there was a span of 5 bases. The germline gives CDR1 MNHEY, CDR2 SMNVEV (reference sequence). The CDR3 totals 11 residues.

There are a few counts of this clonotype. The genes are TRBV28 and TRBJ1-5; 7 nucleotides agree with TRBD1. The ends lost 4 bases at V and 0 bases at J; junction bases unmatched: 3. CDR1 and CDR2 (germline): MDHEN, SYDVKM. The CDR3 totals 15 residues. The CDR3 protein is CASSYRGGSNQPQHF. CDR3 DNA: TGTGCCAGCAGTTACAGGGGTGGTAGCAATCAGCCCCAGCATTTT.

The chain uses TRBV20-1 and TRBJ2-7; 11 bases align to TRBD2. The length of the CDR3 is 18 residues. The germline V gene encodes CDR1 DFQATT and CDR2 SNEGSKA (reference sequence). The trim removed 3 bases at V and 2 bases at J, leaving 15 bases unmatched. The CDR3 sequence is CSARVVAGGLREPYEQYF. In DNA form, the CDR3 reads TGCAGTGCTAGGGTAGTAGCGGGAGGGCTGAGGGAACCCTACGAGCAGTACTTC.

V and J are TRBV24-1 and TRBJ2-2; 9 bases align to TRBD2. Germline CDR1 KGHDR, CDR2 SFDVKD. The CDR3 sequence is 14 residues long. V was clipped by 10 bases and J by 1 base; unmatched bases: 3. In nucleotides, the CDR3 is TGTGCCACTGCGGGAGGGGTGAACACCGGGGAGCTGTTTTTT. Translating gives CATAGGVNTGELFF.

The V call is TRBV6-2 or TRBV6-3, the J call TRBJ1-1, with D maybe TRBD1 (6 bases). Germline loops: CDR1 MNHEY, CDR2 SVGEGT. V was pared by 5 bases and J by 4 bases, with 11 bases between. This CDR3 spans 13 amino acids. CDR3 sequence: CASSRGDGTEAFF. For the CDR3, the DNA is TGTGCCAGCAGTAGGGGGGACGGCACTGAAGCTTTCTTT.

The V and J genes are TRBV20-1 and TRBJ2-1, with 14 bases matching TRBD2. The CDR3 length is 15 residues. Looked up from germline, CDR1 is DFQATT and CDR2 is SNEGSKA (reference sequence). Losses at the gene ends were 1 base for V and 7 bases for J; bases not matched to a gene: 3. The CDR3 DNA follows: TGCAGTGCTAGAGCGGGACTAGCGGGAGTGAATGAGCAGTTCTTC. Its translation is CSARAGLAGVNEQFF.

The CDR3 nucleotides are TGTGCCAGCAGTTTATCAGGGAAGGGGGCCTATGGCTACACCTTC. It translates to CASSLSGKGAYGYTF. The gene calls are TRBV27 and TRBJ1-2; 7 nucleotides match TRBD1. V dropped 0 bases and J dropped 4; count of bases not matched to a gene: 5. Looked up from germline, CDR1 is MNHEY and CDR2 is SMNVEV (reference sequence). The CDR3 sequence is 15 residues long.

V and J are TRBV7-9 and TRBJ1-3; D gene ambiguous. V lost 0 bases and J 1 base, leaving 4 bases between the germline ends. This CDR3 is built from 14 residues. Per the germline V gene, CDR1 is SEHNR and CDR2 is FQNEAQ (reference sequence). CDR3 in DNA: TGTGCCAGCAGCTTAGCCGGATCTGGAAACACCATATATTTT. Protein: CASSLAGSGNTIYF.

The gene calls are TRBV27 and TRBJ2-2, with TRBD2 identical over 10 bases. Germline CDR1 and CDR2: MNHEY and SMNVEV (reference sequence). The CDR3 has 18 amino acids. V lost 7 bases, J lost 2 bases, and 13 bases stayed unmatched. CDR3 sequence: CASTLYGLAGENTGELFF. The DNA of the CDR3 is TGTGCCAGCACCCTGTATGGGCTAGCGGGAGAAAACACCGGGGAGCTGTTTTTT.

This chain links TRBV12-3 or TRBV12-4 with TRBJ1-2; the match to TRBD1 covers 10 bases. V shed 1 base and J 9 bases; nucleotides not matched to a gene: 5. The CDR3 extends over 14 amino acids. CDR3 coding DNA: TGTGCCAGCAGTTTAGGGGGACAGGGGATGAGCTACACCTTC. This sequence encodes CASSLGGQGMSYTF.

The rearrangement uses TRBV6-1 and TRBJ1-5; D gene uncertain. CDR3 length: 12 residues. V dropped 6 bases and J dropped 4 bases, with 7 bases sitting between them. The V gene's germline CDR1 is MNHNS and CDR2 SASEGT. This CDR3 reads CASRIPNQPQHF. Here the CDR3 DNA reads TGTGCCAGCAGGATCCCAAATCAGCCCCAGCATTTT.